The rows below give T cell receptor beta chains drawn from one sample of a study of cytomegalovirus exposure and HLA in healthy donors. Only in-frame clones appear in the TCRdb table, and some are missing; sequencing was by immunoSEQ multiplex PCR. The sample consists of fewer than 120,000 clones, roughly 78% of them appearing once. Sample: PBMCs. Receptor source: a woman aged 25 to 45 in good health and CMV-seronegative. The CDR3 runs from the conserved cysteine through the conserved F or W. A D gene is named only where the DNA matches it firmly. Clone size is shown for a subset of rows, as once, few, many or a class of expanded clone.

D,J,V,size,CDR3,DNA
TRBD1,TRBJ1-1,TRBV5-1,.,CASSRDSMNTEAFF,TGCGCCAGCAGCAGGGACAGCATGAACACTGAAGCTTTCTTT
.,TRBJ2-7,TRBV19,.,CASSPGAYEQYF,TGTGCCAGTAGTCCGGGGGCCTACGAGCAGTACTTC
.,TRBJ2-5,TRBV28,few,CASSPRQGGTQYF,TGTGCCAGCAGCCCCCGTCAGGGCGGGACCCAGTACTTC
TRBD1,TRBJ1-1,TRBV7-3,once,CASSPRTGQAEAFF,TGTGCCAGCAGCCCGCGGACAGGACAGGCTGAAGCTTTCTTT
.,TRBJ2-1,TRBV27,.,CASSWTPYNEQFF,TGTGCCAGCAGTTGGACACCGTACAATGAGCAGTTCTTC
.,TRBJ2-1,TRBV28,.,CASSLGATVTNNEQFF,TGTGCCAGCAGTTTAGGGGCGACAGTCACGAACAATGAGCAGTTCTTC
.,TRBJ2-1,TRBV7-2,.,CASGGFSYNEQFF,TGTGCCAGCGGGGGGTTCTCCTACAATGAGCAGTTCTTC
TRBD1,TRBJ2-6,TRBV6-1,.,CASSVSGQVLSGANVLTF,TGTGCCAGCAGTGTATCGGGACAGGTACTCTCTGGGGCCAACGTCCTGACTTTC
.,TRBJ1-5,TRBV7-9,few,CASSLQGDNQPQHF,TGTGCCAGCAGCCTACAGGGTGACAATCAGCCCCAGCATTTT
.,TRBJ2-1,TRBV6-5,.,CASSYSWGEDYNEQFF,TGTGCCAGCAGTTACTCGTGGGGGGAGGACTACAATGAGCAGTTCTTC
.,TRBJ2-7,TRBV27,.,CASSLASGQYEQYF,TGTGCCAGCAGTTTAGCCAGCGGACAGTACGAGCAGTACTTC
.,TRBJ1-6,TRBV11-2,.,CASSLAGINSPLHF,TGTGCCAGCAGCTTAGCAGGGATTAACTCACCCCTCCACTTT
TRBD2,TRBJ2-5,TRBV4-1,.,CASSHSGGAPETQYF,TGCGCCAGCAGCCACAGCGGGGGGGCCCCAGAGACCCAGTACTTC
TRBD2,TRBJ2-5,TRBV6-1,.,CASRKRGVETQYF,TGTGCCAGCAGGAAGCGGGGGGTCGAGACCCAGTACTTC
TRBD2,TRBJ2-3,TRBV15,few,CATSGRGLSGRTSGSTDTQYF,TGTGCCACCAGCGGGAGGGGATTGTCGGGCAGGACTAGCGGCTCCACAGATACGCAGTATTTT
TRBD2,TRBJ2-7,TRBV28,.,CASSWLAGHEQYF,TGTGCCAGCAGTTGGCTAGCGGGGCACGAGCAGTACTTC
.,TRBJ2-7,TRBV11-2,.,CASSLKTGEYEQYF,TGTGCCAGCAGCTTAAAGACTGGGGAGTACGAGCAGTACTTC
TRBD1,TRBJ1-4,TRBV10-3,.,CAISPVGGINEKLFF,TGTGCCATTTCCCCCGTAGGGGGCATTAATGAAAAACTGTTTTTT
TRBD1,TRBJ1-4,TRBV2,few,CASSNRDSGRNNEKLFF,TGTGCCAGCAGTAACCGGGACAGCGGGCGGAACAATGAAAAACTGTTTTTT
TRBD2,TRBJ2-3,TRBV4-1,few,CASSQDVGLAGLTSTDTQYF,TGCGCCAGCAGCCAAGATGTTGGGCTAGCGGGACTTACTAGCACAGATACGCAGTATTTT
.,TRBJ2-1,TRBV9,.,CASSGSRPYNEQFF,TGTGCCAGCAGCGGGAGTCGCCCCTACAATGAGCAGTTCTTC
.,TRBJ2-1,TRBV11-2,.,CASSPGNFEQFF,TGTGCCAGCAGCCCGGGTAATTTTGAGCAGTTCTTC
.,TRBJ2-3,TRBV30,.,CAWSLSVVGGTSDTQYF,TGTGCCTGGAGTCTTTCTGTAGTGGGAGGAACTTCGGATACGCAGTATTTT
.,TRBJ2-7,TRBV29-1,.,CSVVADEQYF,TGCAGCGTTGTGGCCGACGAGCAGTACTTC
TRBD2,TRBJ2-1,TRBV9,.,CASSVDSGSWIYNEQFF,TGTGCCAGCAGCGTAGATAGCGGGAGCTGGATTTACAATGAGCAGTTCTTC
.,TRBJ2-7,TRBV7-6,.,CASSTQQPGGAGYEQYF,TGTGCCAGCAGCACCCAGCAACCGGGGGGCGCGGGCTACGAGCAGTACTTC
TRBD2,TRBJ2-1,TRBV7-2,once,CASSLALSSGGHGNEQFF,TGTGCCAGCAGCTTAGCACTAAGTTCGGGGGGGCATGGCAATGAGCAGTTCTTC
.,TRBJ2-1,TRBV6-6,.,CASRFEGGYHEQFF,TGTGCCAGCAGGTTTGAGGGGGGGTACCATGAGCAGTTCTTC
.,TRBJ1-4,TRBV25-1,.,CASSFTAVNEKLFF,TGTGCCAGCAGTTTCACAGCAGTTAATGAAAAACTGTTTTTT
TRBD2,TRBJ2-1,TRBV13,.,CASSPTSGGGNEQFF,TGTGCCAGCAGCCCGACTAGCGGGGGAGGAAATGAGCAGTTCTTC
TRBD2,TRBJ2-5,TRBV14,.,CASRKTGGPIQTQYF,TGTGCCAGCCGAAAAACGGGGGGGCCCATACAGACCCAGTACTTC
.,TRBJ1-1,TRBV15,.,CATSRNPGQPNTEAFF,TGTGCCACCAGCAGAAACCCCGGACAGCCGAACACTGAAGCTTTCTTT
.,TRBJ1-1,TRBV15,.,CATSRVAGAAEAFF,TGTGCCACCAGCAGAGTAGCAGGGGCCGCTGAAGCTTTCTTT
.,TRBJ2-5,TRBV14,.,CASSQGLQGQETQYF,TGTGCCAGCAGCCAAGGTTTACAGGGACAAGAGACCCAGTACTTC
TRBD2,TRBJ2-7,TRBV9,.,CASQWREGYEQYF,TGTGCCAGCCAGTGGCGGGAGGGCTACGAGCAGTACTTC
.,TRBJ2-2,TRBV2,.,CASSEERTTGELFF,TGTGCCAGCAGTGAAGAGAGAACCACCGGGGAGCTGTTTTTT
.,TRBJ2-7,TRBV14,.,CASSPNRGGQYF,TGTGCCAGCAGCCCAAACAGGGGAGGGCAGTACTTC